The 3 T cell receptor beta chains below come from one sample, sequenced in a study of T cell changes during pregnancy in multiple sclerosis. Assay used: immunoSEQ multiplex PCR; TCRdb lists only in-frame clones, some missing. The sample lists approximately 37,000 clones; about 94% were seen once. Sequenced material: peripheral blood, taken in the third trimester of pregnancy. These receptor sequences come from a female donor with multiple sclerosis, enrolled in a pregnancy study.

The chain recombines TRBV6-5 with TRBJ2-1, with 8 bases matching TRBD1. V was pared by 2 bases and J by 3 bases, with 3 bases of the junction left unmatched. CDR3 length equals 15 residues. Germline lookup yields CDR1 MNHEY and CDR2 SVGAGI. CDR3 protein: CASSYDRGVYNEQFF. As DNA, the CDR3 is TGTGCCAGCAGTTACGACAGGGGCGTCTACAATGAGCAGTTCTTC.

The CDR3 protein is CASSQDLSNNEQFF. CDR3 DNA: TGTGCCAGCAGCCAAGATCTATCGAACAATGAGCAGTTCTTC. The rearrangement joins TRBV14 to TRBJ2-1; D is ambiguous. Germline V gene lookup returns CDR1 SGHDN and CDR2 FVKESK. This CDR3 is 14 amino acids long. Deletions cut 0 bases from V and 5 bases from J, with 8 bases between. Filled out from reference TRBV14 and TRBJ2-1, the complete variable domain reads EAGVTQFPSHSVIEKGQTVTLRCDPISGHDNLYWYRRVMGKEIKFLLHFVKESKQDESGMPNNRFLAERTGGTYSTLKVQPAELEDSGVYFCASSQDLSNNEQFFGPGTRLTVL.

By proportion, this clone is medium-sized (0.01 to 0.1%). V is TRBV27 and J is TRBJ1-2; D is unclear. Trimming shortened V by 3 bases and J by 4 bases, and 12 bases separated the two germline ends. The CDR3 runs to 14 residues. The germline CDR1 and CDR2 sequences are MNHEY and SMNVEV (reference sequence). This CDR3 reads CASSLSVEVYGYTF. DNA of the CDR3: TGTGCCAGCAGTTTGTCTGTGGAGGTCTATGGCTACACCTTC.